This entry is about one TCR beta chain. The data were taken from a study of identical twins. V trimming: 1 base; J trimming: 3 bases; junction bases outside the gene matches: 9. Germline CDR1 is LNHNV and CDR2 is YYDKDF (reference sequence). This CDR3 region has 17 residues. Via MiXCR, TCRdb re-called the 5' RACE reads, giving one row per CDR3 protein. The sample holds under 300,000 distinct CDR3 sequences, about an eighth seen once. Sequencing was done on a sample of memory (CD45RO+) T cells sorted from blood. This sequence was found in a woman younger than 35 in good health. The J gene is TRBJ2-4, the V gene TRBV15; 7 bases match TRBD1. The CDR3 reads CATSRVATGSSKNIQYF. CDR3 nucleotides: TGTGCCACCAGCAGAGTGGCGACAGGGTCTAGCAAAAACATTCAGTACTTC.